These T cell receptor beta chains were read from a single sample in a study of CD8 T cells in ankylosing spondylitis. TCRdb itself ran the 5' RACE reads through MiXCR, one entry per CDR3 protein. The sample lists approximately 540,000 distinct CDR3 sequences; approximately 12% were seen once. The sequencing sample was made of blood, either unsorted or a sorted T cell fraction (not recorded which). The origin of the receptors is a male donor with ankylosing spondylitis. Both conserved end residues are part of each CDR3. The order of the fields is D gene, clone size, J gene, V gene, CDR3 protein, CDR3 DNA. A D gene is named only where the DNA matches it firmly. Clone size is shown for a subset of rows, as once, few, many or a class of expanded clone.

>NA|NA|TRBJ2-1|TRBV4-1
CASSYDISPNEQFF
TGCGCCAGCAGCTACGATATTTCTCCCAATGAGCAGTTCTTC
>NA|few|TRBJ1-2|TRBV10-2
CASRGGIYGYTF
TGCGCCAGCAGGGGGGGGATCTATGGCTACACCTTC
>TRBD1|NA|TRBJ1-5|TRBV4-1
CASSQPLTGGYQPQHF
TGCGCCAGCAGCCAACCACTGACAGGGGGCTATCAGCCCCAGCATTTT
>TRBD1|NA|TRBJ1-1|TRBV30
CACDRVMNTEAFF
TGTGCCTGCGACAGGGTCATGAACACTGAAGCTTTCTTT
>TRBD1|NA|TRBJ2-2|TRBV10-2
CASRPHRGINTGELFF
TGCGCCAGCAGACCCCACAGGGGGATTAACACCGGGGAGCTGTTTTTT
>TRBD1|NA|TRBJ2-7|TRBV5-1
CASGSGTGSYEQYF
TGCGCCAGCGGGTCCGGGACAGGGTCGTACGAGCAGTACTTC
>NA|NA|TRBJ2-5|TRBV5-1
CASSFRWSGETQYF
TGCGCCAGCAGCTTCAGATGGTCTGGCGAGACCCAGTACTTC
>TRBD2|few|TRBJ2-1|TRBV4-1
CASSQLAGVNEQFF
TGCGCCAGCAGCCAACTAGCGGGAGTCAATGAGCAGTTCTTC
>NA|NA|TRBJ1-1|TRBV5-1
CASSDRTGPGAFF
TGCGCCAGCAGCGATCGAACAGGGCCGGGGGCTTTCTTT
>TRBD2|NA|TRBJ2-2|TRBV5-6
CASSLEWGTTHTTGELFF
TGTGCCAGCAGCTTGGAATGGGGGACTACCCACACCACCGGGGAGCTGTTTTTT
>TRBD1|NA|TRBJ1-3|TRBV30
CAWSPGQVSGNTIYF
TGTGCCTGGAGTCCGGGACAGGTCTCTGGAAACACCATATATTTT
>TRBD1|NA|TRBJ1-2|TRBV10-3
CAISGQGTGGYTF
TGTGCCATCAGTGGACAGGGGACGGGAGGCTACACCTTC
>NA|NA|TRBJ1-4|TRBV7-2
CASSPEFPTTNEKLFF
TGTGCCAGCAGCCCCGAATTCCCGACAACTAATGAAAAACTGTTTTTT
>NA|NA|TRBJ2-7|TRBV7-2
CASSLRRGSYEQYF
TGTGCCAGCAGCCTCCGGCGGGGATCCTACGAGCAGTACTTC
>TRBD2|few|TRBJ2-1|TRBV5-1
CASSLGLAGHEQFF
TGCGCCAGCAGCTTGGGACTAGCAGGCCATGAGCAGTTCTTC
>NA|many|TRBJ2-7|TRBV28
CASSLNPPRNYEQYF
TGTGCCAGCAGTTTAAACCCCCCCAGGAACTACGAGCAGTACTTC
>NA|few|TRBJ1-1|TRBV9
CASSVEVNTEAFF
TGTGCCAGCAGCGTAGAGGTGAACACTGAAGCTTTCTTT
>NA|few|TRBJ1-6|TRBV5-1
CASSFVAETSPLHF
TGCGCCAGCAGCTTCGTAGCGGAGACTTCACCCCTCCACTTT
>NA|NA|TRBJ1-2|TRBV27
CASSPGDFITYYGYTF
TGTGCCAGCAGTCCCGGGGACTTTATCACATACTATGGCTACACCTTC
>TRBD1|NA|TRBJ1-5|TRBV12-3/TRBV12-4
CASSYQGESNQPQHF
TGTGCCAGCAGCTACCAGGGGGAGAGCAATCAGCCCCAGCATTTT
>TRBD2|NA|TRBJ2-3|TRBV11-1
CASSKGLAATWITDTQYF
TGTGCCAGCAGCAAGGGACTAGCGGCCACCTGGATCACAGATACGCAGTATTTT
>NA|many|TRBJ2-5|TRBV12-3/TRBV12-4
CASSLKVTQYF
TGTGCCAGCAGTTTAAAGGTGACCCAGTACTTC